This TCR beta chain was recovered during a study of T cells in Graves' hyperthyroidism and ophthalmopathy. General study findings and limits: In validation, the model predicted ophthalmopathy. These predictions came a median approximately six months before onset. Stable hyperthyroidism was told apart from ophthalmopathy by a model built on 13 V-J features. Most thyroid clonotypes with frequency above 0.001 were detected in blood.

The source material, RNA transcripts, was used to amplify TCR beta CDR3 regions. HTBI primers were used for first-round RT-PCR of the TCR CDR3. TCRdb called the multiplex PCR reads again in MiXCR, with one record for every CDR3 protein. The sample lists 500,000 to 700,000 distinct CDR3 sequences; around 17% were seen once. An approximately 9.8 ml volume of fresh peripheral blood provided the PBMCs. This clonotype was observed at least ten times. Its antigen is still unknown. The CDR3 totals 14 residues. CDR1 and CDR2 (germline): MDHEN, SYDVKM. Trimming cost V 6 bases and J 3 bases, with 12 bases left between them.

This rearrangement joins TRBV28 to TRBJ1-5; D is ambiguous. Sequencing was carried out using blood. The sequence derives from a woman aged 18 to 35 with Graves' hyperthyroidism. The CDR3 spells CASSPHSPNQPQHF. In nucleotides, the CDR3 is TGTGCCAGCAGCCCGCACTCTCCCAATCAGCCCCAGCATTTT.